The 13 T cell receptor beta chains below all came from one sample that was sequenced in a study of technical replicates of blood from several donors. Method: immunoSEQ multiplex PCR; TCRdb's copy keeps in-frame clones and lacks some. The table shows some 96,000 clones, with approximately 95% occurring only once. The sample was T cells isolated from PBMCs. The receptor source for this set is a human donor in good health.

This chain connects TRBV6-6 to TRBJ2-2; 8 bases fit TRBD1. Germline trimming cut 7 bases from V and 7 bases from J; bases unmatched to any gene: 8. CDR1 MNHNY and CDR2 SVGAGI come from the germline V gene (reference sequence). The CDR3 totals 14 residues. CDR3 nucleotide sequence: TGTGCCAGCAAGGACAGGGAAGGCAGCGGGGAGCTGTTTTTT. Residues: CASKDREGSGELFF.

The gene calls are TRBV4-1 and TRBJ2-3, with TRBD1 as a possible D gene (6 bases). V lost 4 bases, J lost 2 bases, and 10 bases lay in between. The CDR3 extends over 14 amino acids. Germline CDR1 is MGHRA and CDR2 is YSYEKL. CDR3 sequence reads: CASSRGQYTDTQYF. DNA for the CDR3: TGCGCCAGCAGCCGAGGACAGTACACAGATACGCAGTATTTT.

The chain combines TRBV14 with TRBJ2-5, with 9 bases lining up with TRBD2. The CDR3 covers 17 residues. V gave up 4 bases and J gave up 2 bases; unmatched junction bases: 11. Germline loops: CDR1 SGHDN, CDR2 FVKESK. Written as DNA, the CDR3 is TGTGCCAGCAGCCGTTACTATCTGCGGGGGGGACAAGAGACCCAGTACTTC. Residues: CASSRYYLRGGQETQYF.

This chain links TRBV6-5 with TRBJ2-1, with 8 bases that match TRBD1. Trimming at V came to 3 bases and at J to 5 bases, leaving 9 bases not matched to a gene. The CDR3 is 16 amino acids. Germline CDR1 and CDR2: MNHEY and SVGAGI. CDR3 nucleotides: TGTGCCAGCAGTTATGCAAGGACAGGGACCCACAATGAGCAGTTCTTC. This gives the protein CASSYARTGTHNEQFF.

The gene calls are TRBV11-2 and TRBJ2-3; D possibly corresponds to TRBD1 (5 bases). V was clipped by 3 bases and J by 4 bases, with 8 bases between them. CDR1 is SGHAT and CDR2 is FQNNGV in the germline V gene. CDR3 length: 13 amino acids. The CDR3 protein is CASSLTVADTQYF. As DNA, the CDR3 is TGTGCCAGCAGCTTGACAGTCGCAGATACGCAGTATTTT.

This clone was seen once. The CDR3 is CASSSGPESTDTQYF. The DNA of the CDR3 is TGCGCCAGCAGTAGCGGTCCTGAGAGCACAGATACGCAGTATTTT. The rearrangement uses TRBV5-1 and TRBJ2-3; maybe TRBD2 (6 bases). The V and J ends lost 5 bases and 0 bases respectively, with 13 bases between them. Germline CDR1 is SGHRS and CDR2 is YFSETQ. CDR3 length: 15 amino acids.

The CDR3 loop is CASSLGLLPGDEQFF. CDR3 DNA sequence: TGTGCCAGCAGCTTAGGGCTACTTCCCGGAGATGAGCAGTTCTTC. The V and J genes are TRBV7-2 and TRBJ2-1; no firm D call. Germline CDR1 reads SGHTA; CDR2 reads FQGNSA. Trimming took 1 base from V and 8 from J, leaving 15 bases between them. The CDR3 is made up of 15 amino acids. The full variable domain, its missing parts supplied by reference TRBV7-2 and TRBJ2-1, is GAGVSQSPSNKVTEKGKDVELRCDPISGHTALYWYRQSLGQGLEFLIYFQGNSAPDKSGLPSDRFSAERTGGSVSTLTIQRTQQEDSAVYLCASSLGLLPGDEQFFGPGTRLTVL.

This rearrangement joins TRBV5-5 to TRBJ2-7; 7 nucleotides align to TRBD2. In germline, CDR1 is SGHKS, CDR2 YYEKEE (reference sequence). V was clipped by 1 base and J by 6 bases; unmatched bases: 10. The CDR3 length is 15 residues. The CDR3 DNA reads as TGTGCCAGCAGCTTGAACCCTAGCGGTCCTCTCGAGCAGTACTTC. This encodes CASSLNPSGPLEQYF.

DNA of the CDR3: TGTGCCAGTAGTATTCTCCCCTTAGGGGGTGCCACAGATACGCAGTATTTT. The encoded protein is CASSILPLGGATDTQYF. The chain couples TRBV19 to TRBJ2-3; the D gene is possibly TRBD1 (6 bases). Germline CDR1 is LNHDA and CDR2 is SQIVND (reference sequence). With 3 bases removed from V and 2 bases from J, the gap between germline ends came to 18 bases. This CDR3 has 17 residues.

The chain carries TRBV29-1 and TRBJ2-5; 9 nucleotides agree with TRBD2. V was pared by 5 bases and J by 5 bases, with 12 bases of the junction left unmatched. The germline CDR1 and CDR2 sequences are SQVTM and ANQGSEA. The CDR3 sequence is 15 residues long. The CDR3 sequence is CSVTVAGDVRETQYF. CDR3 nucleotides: TGCAGCGTTACGGTAGCGGGGGATGTCCGGGAGACCCAGTACTTC.

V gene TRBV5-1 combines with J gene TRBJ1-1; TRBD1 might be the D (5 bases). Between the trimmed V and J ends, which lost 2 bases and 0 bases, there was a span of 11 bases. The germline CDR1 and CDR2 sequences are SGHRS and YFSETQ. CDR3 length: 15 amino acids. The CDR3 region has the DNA TGCGCCAGCAGCTTCTACGGGGGAATGAACACTGAAGCTTTCTTT. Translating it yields CASSFYGGMNTEAFF.

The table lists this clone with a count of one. The CDR3 DNA sequence: TGTGCCAGCAGCGTAGAGGTGCGGAACCAAGAGACCCAGTACTTC. It yields the protein CASSVEVRNQETQYF. The V call is TRBV9, the J call TRBJ2-5, with unresolved D. Germline V gene data show CDR1 as SGDLS and CDR2 as YYNGEE. This CDR3 has 15 amino acids. The V and J ends lost 0 bases and 0 bases respectively, with 9 bases between them.

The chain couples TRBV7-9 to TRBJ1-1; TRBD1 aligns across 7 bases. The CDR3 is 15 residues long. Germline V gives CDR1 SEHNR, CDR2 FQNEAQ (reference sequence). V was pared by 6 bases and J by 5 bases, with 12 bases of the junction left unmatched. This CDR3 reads CASSAIQGLGTEAFF. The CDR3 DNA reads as TGTGCCAGCAGTGCCATACAGGGGTTAGGGACTGAAGCTTTCTTT.